The next 19 T cell receptor beta chains were all read from a single sample in a study of cytomegalovirus exposure and HLA in healthy donors. The data were produced by immunoSEQ multiplex PCR, yet TCRdb's version contains in-frame clones alone and is incomplete. The repertoire holds about 63,000 clones, more than 70% seen once, with around 1.3% in the top ten. Sample: PBMCs. Every receptor here comes from a woman aged 18-30 years in good health and CMV-seronegative.

The rearrangement uses TRBV28 and TRBJ1-1; no clear D. Germline V gene sequence: CDR1 MDHEN, CDR2 SYDVKM. CDR3 length equals 15 residues. V lost 3 bases to trimming and J lost 0 bases, with 11 bases between them. The CDR3 sequence: CASSLVRGLNTEAFF. The CDR3 DNA reads TGTGCCAGCAGTTTGGTGCGGGGTTTGAACACTGAAGCTTTCTTT.

This chain joins TRBV7-2 and TRBJ2-3, with no clear D. CDR1 is SGHTA and CDR2 is FQGNSA in the germline V gene. The length of the CDR3 is 14 residues. Trimming shortened V by 3 bases and J by 2 bases, and 9 bases separated the two germline ends. The CDR3 DNA follows: TGTGCCAGCAGCTTGATACAGTCCACAGATACGCAGTATTTT. This translates into CASSLIQSTDTQYF.

The chain joins TRBV11-2 to TRBJ2-1, with D tentatively TRBD2 (6 bases). V lost 5 bases and J 5 bases, leaving 13 bases between the germline ends. CDR1 SGHAT and CDR2 FQNNGV come from the germline V gene. The CDR3 is made up of 14 amino acids. CDR3 DNA: TGTGCCAGCAGCAACCGGGACTTACACAATGAGCAGTTCTTC. Amino acid sequence: CASSNRDLHNEQFF.

The V gene is TRBV28, the J gene TRBJ2-1; 8 nucleotides agree with TRBD2. The V and J ends lost 3 bases and 7 bases, in that order; junction bases with no gene match: 8. This CDR3 is built from 15 residues. Germline lookup yields CDR1 MDHEN and CDR2 SYDVKM. The CDR3 sequence: CASSFRREGRNEQFF. As DNA, the CDR3 is TGTGCCAGCAGTTTTCGACGGGAGGGTCGGAATGAGCAGTTCTTC.

The chain recombines TRBV5-1 with TRBJ2-1, with TRBD2 as a possible D gene (6 bases). From germline, CDR1 is SGHRS and CDR2 YFSETQ. With 4 bases removed from V and 2 bases from J, the gap between germline ends came to 13 bases. The CDR3 has 15 amino acids. The CDR3 is CASSQGLSTYNEQFF. Written as DNA, the CDR3 is TGCGCCAGCAGCCAGGGACTCTCCACCTACAATGAGCAGTTCTTC. The entire variable domain, with the rest obtained from reference TRBV5-1 and TRBJ2-1, is as follows: KAGVTQTPRYLIKTRGQQVTLSCSPISGHRSVSWYQQTPGQGLQFLFEYFSETQRNKGNFPGRFSGRQFSNSRSEMNVSTLELGDSALYLCASSQGLSTYNEQFFGPGTRLTVL.

This clone was found once. The chain combines TRBV9 with TRBJ1-4; the D gene is possibly TRBD1 (6 bases). V lost 4 bases to trimming and J lost 2 bases, with 12 bases between them. This CDR3 contains 15 residues. CDR1 SGDLS and CDR2 YYNGEE come from the germline V gene. CDR3 DNA: TGTGCCAGCAGCCCCCAGGACAGCACTAATGAAAAACTGTTTTTT. Translation gives CASSPQDSTNEKLFF. The variable domain in full, completed from reference TRBV9 and TRBJ1-4, reads DSGVTQTPKHLITATGQRVTLRCSPRSGDLSVYWYQQSLDQGLQFLIQYYNGEERAKGNILERFSAQQFPDLHSELNLSSLELGDSALYFCASSPQDSTNEKLFFGSGTQLSVL.

The chain employs TRBV28 and TRBJ2-7; 8 bases align to TRBD2. This CDR3 region has 16 residues. The V segment lost 9 bases and the J segment 0 bases; nucleotides outside the gene matches: 13. Germline values: CDR1 MDHEN, CDR2 SYDVKM. CDR3 sequence reads: CASSTSRGGSSYEQYF. As DNA, the CDR3 is TGTGCCAGTTCCACCTCTCGGGGGGGCAGCTCCTACGAGCAGTACTTC.

The chain links TRBV15 to TRBJ2-7, with D hard to call. The CDR3 extends over 13 amino acids. Between the trimmed V and J ends, which lost 5 bases and 2 bases, there was a span of 10 bases. Germline V gives CDR1 LNHNV, CDR2 YYDKDF (reference sequence). The CDR3 sequence is CATSSRSPYEQYF. The CDR3 DNA is TGTGCCACCAGCTCACGGTCGCCCTACGAGCAGTACTTC.

The chain joins TRBV2 to TRBJ2-5, with TRBD1 as a possible D gene (6 bases). V lost 8 bases and J 4 bases, leaving 14 bases between the germline ends. Germline loops: CDR1 SNHLY, CDR2 FYNNEI. CDR3 length equals 13 residues. CDR3 loop: CASFGGLVETQYF. The CDR3 DNA follows: TGTGCCAGCTTTGGGGGCCTGGTAGAGACCCAGTACTTC. Variable domain in full (rest from reference TRBV2 and TRBJ2-5): EPEVTQTPSHQVTQMGQEVILRCVPISNHLYFYWYRQILGQKVEFLVSFYNNEISEKSEIFDDQFSVERPDGSNFTLKIRSTKLEDSAMYFCASFGGLVETQYFGPGTRLLVL.

The chain links TRBV4-1 to TRBJ1-5; D is uncertain. The CDR3 has 13 residues. Germline-derived CDR1 and CDR2 are MGHRA and YSYEKL. The V end lost 1 base, the J end lost 5 bases, and 6 bases lay between the germline ends. CDR3 residues: CASSQVGHQPQHF. CDR3 DNA: TGCGCCAGCAGCCAAGTCGGTCATCAGCCCCAGCATTTT.

The chain links TRBV28 to TRBJ1-1; D remains ambiguous. Germline loops: CDR1 MDHEN, CDR2 SYDVKM. The CDR3 consists of 12 residues. V dropped 7 bases and J dropped 10 bases, with 16 bases sitting between them. CDR3 sequence: CASNPDGEGAFF. The CDR3 DNA follows: TGTGCCAGCAACCCCGACGGTGAGGGAGCTTTCTTT.

The chain uses TRBV28 and TRBJ1-1; the D gene is possibly TRBD1 (5 bases). CDR1 MDHEN and CDR2 SYDVKM come from the germline V gene. V dropped 7 bases and J dropped 1 base, with 16 bases sitting between them. The CDR3 has 15 residues. The CDR3 loop reads CASKIGGTRNTEAFF. CDR3 nucleotides: TGTGCCAGCAAAATCGGGGGTACCCGGAACACTGAAGCTTTCTTT.

The chain links TRBV11-3 to TRBJ2-1, with 9 bases lining up with TRBD2. There are 15 residues in the CDR3. Germline V gives CDR1 SGHNT, CDR2 YENEEA. V shed 1 base, J shed 4 bases, and the junction held 2 bases outside the gene matches. The CDR3 coding sequence is TGTGCCAGCAGCTTAGCTAGCGGGATGTACAATGAGCAGTTCTTC. Its translation: CASSLASGMYNEQFF.

V is TRBV19 and J is TRBJ2-7; TRBD1 matches 7 bases. After removal of 3 bases from V and 1 base from J, the junction contained 9 bases not matched to a gene. The CDR3 spans 16 residues. CDR1 and CDR2 from the germline V gene are LNHDA and SQIVND (reference sequence). Here the CDR3 reads CASSIRHGQVSYEQYF. Written as DNA, the CDR3 is TGTGCCAGTAGTATTAGGCACGGACAGGTATCCTACGAGCAGTACTTC.

The chain couples TRBV18 to TRBJ2-3, with 13 bases identical to TRBD2. V lost 3 bases, J lost 5 bases, and 11 bases stayed unmatched. This CDR3 comprises 18 residues. Germline values: CDR1 KGHSH, CDR2 LQKENI. As DNA, the CDR3 is TGTGCCAGCTCACCTAGGACTAGCGGGGGCCGAGGGGGAGATACGCAGTATTTT. It yields the protein CASSPRTSGGRGGDTQYF.

The rearrangement uses TRBV6-1 and TRBJ2-7; 7 nucleotides align to TRBD1. Trimming took 6 bases from V and 0 from J; bases not matched to a gene: 8. Germline loops: CDR1 MNHNS, CDR2 SASEGT. The CDR3 is 15 amino acids. The chain's CDR3 is CASRQGTDYSYEQYF. The CDR3 DNA is TGTGCCAGCAGACAGGGGACAGATTACTCCTACGAGCAGTACTTC.

The chain is built from TRBV28 and TRBJ2-1; 8 bases match TRBD1. The CDR3 has 14 residues. J lost 6 bases, V lost 3 bases, and 4 bases had no gene match. Germline V CDR1 and CDR2: MDHEN, SYDVKM. The CDR3: CASSFWTGSNEQFF. CDR3 nucleotide sequence: TGTGCCAGCAGTTTCTGGACAGGGAGCAATGAGCAGTTCTTC.

The chain employs TRBV30 and TRBJ1-4; 7 bases are a match to TRBD1. Germline assignment: CDR1 GTSNPN and CDR2 SVGIG (reference sequence). J was trimmed by 7 bases and V by 1 base; bases with no gene match: 0. This CDR3 spans 12 amino acids. In nucleotides, the CDR3 is TGTGCCTGGAGTGGACAGGGTGAAAAACTGTTTTTT. This encodes CAWSGQGEKLFF.

The V gene is TRBV7-2, the J gene TRBJ2-7; 8 nucleotides align to TRBD2. V was clipped by 6 bases and J by 4 bases; unmatched bases: 8. Germline V gene data show CDR1 as SGHTA and CDR2 as FQGNSA. This CDR3 is 14 amino acids long. In nucleotides, the CDR3 is TGTGCCAGCAGACTCGGGGGGGCTCAGTACGAGCAGTACTTC. This translates into CASRLGGAQYEQYF.